This T cell receptor beta chain was sequenced in a study of T-cell reconstitution after alpha-beta-depleted transplantation in children. Preparing the TCRbeta library involved the use of unique molecular identifiers. Each CDR3 protein gets one entry after TCRdb re-called the PCR reads with MiXCR. The sample contains 190,000 or so distinct CDR3 sequences, roughly 15% of which appear only once. CDR1 is SGHTA and CDR2 is FQGNSA in the germline V gene. The CDR3 totals 13 residues. Trimming cost V 6 bases and J 4 bases, with 12 bases left between them. This sequence joins TRBV7-2 and TRBJ2-5, with D unclear. The source was PBMCs from the stem cell graft donor, collected from the stem cell graft. The source of this sequence is a human donor who donated a stem cell graft to a child with acute lymphoblastic leukemia. CDR3 nucleotide sequence: TGTGCCAGCAGTCGACACCATTCAGAGACCCAGTACTTC. Translation: CASSRHHSETQYF.